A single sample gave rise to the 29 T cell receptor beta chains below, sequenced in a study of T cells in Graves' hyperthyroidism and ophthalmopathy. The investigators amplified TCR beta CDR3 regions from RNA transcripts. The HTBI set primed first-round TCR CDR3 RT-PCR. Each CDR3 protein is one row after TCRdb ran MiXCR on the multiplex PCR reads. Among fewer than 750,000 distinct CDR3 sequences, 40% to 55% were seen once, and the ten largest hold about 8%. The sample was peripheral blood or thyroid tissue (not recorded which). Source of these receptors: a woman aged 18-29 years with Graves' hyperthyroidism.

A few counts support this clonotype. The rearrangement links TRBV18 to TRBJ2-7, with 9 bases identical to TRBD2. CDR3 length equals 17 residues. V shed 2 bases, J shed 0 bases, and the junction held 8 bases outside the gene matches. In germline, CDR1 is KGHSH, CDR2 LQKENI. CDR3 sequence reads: CASSPTRAGGPSYEQYF. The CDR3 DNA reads TGTGCCAGCTCACCAACGAGGGCGGGAGGGCCCTCCTACGAGCAGTACTTC.

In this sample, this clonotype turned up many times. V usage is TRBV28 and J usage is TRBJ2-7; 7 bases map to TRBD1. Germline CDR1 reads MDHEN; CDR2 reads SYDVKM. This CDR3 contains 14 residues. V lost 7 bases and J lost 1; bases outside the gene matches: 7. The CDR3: CASTEMGQSYEQYF. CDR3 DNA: TGTGCCAGCACCGAAATGGGACAGTCCTACGAGCAGTACTTC.

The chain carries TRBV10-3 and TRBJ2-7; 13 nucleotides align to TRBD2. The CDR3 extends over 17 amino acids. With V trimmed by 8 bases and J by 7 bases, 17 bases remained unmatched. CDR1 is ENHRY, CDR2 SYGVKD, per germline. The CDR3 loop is CAIRRESGTSGTNEQYF. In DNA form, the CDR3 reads TGTGCCATCCGGAGGGAGTCCGGGACTAGCGGGACCAATGAGCAGTACTTC.

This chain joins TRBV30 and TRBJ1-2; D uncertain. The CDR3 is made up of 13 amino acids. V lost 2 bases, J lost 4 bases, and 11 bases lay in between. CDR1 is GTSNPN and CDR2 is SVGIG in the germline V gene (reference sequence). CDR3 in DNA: TGTGCCTGGAGTAAACAGTTATCCTATGGCTACACCTTC. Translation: CAWSKQLSYGYTF.

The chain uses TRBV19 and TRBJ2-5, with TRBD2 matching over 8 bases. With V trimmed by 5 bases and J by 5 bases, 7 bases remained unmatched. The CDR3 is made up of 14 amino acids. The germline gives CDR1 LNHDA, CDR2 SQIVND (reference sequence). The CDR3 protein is CASSYSGSLETQYF. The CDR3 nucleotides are TGTGCCAGTAGTTACAGCGGGAGTTTGGAGACCCAGTACTTC.

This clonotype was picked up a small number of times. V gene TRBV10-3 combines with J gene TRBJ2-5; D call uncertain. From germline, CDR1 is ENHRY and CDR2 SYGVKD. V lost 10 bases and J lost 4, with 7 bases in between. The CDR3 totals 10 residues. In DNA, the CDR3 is TGTGCCACCGTCGGAGAGACCCAGTACTTC. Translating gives CATVGETQYF.

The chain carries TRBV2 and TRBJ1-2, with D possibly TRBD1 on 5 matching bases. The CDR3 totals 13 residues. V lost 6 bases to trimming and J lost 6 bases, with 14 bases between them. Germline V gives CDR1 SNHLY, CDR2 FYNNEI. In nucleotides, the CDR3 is TGTGCCAGCAGGCCCGGGACTAGCGATGGCTACACCTTC. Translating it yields CASRPGTSDGYTF.

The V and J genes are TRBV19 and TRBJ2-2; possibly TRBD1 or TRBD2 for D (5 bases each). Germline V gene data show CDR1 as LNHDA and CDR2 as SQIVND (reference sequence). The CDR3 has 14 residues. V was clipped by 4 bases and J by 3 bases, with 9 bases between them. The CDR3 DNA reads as TGTGCCAGTAGTAAGGGACCGCACACCGGGGAGCTGTTTTTT. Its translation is CASSKGPHTGELFF.

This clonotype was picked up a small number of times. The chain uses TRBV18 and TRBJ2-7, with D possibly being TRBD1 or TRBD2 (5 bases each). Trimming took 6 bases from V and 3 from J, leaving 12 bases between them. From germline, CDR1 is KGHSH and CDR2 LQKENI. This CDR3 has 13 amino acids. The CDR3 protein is CASSSGLLYEQYF. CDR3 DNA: TGTGCCAGCTCTTCGGGGCTCCTCTACGAGCAGTACTTC.

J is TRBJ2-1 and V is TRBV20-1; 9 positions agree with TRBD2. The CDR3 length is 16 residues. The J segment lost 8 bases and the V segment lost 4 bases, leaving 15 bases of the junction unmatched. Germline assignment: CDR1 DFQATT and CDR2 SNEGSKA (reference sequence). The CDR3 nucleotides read TGCAGTGCTATCGACCCAGGGCGGGGGGGCCTCCATGAGCAGTTCTTC. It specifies CSAIDPGRGGLHEQFF.

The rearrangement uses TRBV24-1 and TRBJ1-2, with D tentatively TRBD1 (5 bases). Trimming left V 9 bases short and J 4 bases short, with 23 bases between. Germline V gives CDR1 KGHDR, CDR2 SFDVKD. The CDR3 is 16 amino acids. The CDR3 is CATPPRTGVLGYGYTF. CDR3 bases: TGTGCCACCCCTCCTAGGACGGGGGTCCTCGGCTATGGCTACACCTTC.

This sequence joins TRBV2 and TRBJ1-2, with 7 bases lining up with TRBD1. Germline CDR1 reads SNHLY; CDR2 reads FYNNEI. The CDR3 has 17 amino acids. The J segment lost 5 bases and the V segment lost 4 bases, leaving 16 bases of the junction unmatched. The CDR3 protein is CASSVWLAAGGGYGYTF. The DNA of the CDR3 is TGTGCCAGCAGTGTTTGGCTAGCGGCAGGGGGTGGTTATGGCTACACCTTC.

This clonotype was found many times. In DNA form, the CDR3 reads TGTGCCATCAGTGATTCAGGGTCGCCATCCTACGAGCAGTACTTC. This sequence encodes CAISDSGSPSYEQYF. The gene calls are TRBV10-3 and TRBJ2-7, with D possibly being TRBD1 (5 bases). Germline lookup yields CDR1 ENHRY and CDR2 SYGVKD. Trimming took 3 bases from V and 1 from J, leaving 13 bases between them. This CDR3 contains 15 residues.

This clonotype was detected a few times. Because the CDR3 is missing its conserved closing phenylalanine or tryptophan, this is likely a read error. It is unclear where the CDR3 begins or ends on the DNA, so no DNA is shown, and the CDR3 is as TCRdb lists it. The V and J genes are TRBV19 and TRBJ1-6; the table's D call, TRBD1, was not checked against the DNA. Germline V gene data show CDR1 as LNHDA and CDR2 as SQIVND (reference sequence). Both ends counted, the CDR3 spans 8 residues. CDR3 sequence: CASSASGT.

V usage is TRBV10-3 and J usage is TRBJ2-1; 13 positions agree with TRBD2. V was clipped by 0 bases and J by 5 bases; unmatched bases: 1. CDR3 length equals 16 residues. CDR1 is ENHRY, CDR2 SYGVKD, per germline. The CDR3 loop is CAISESTSGRHNEQFF. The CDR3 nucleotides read TGTGCCATCAGTGAGTCGACTAGCGGGAGGCACAATGAGCAGTTCTTC.

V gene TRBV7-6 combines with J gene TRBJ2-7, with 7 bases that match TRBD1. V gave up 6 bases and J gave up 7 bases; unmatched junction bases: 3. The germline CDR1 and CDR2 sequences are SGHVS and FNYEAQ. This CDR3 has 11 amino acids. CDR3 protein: CASRSDREQYF. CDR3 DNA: TGTGCCAGCAGATCGGACAGGGAGCAGTACTTC.

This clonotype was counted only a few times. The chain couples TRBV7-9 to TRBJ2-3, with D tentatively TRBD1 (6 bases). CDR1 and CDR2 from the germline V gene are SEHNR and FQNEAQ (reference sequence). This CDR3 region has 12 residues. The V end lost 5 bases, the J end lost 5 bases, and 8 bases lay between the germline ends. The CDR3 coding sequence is TGTGCCAGCAGCAAAGGGGGAGATACGCAGTATTTT. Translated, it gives CASSKGGDTQYF. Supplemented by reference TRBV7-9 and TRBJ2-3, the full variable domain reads DTGVSQNPRHKITKRGQNVTFRCDPISEHNRLYWYRQTLGQGPEFLTYFQNEAQLEKSRLLSDRFSAERPKGSFSTLEIQRTEQGDSAMYLCASSKGGDTQYFGPGTRLTVL.

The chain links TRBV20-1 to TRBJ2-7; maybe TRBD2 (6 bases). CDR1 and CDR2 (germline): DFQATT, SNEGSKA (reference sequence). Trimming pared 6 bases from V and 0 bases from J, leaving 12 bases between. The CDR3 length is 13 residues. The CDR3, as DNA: TGCAGTGCACCCGCTAGCGTCTCCTACGAGCAGTACTTC. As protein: CSAPASVSYEQYF.

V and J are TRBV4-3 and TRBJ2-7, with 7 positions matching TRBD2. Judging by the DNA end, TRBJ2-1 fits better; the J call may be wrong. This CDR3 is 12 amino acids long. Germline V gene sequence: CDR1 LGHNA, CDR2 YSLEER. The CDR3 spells CASSHRSGEQFF. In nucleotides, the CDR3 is TGCGCCAGCAGCCACCGTAGCGGGGAGCAGTTCTTC.

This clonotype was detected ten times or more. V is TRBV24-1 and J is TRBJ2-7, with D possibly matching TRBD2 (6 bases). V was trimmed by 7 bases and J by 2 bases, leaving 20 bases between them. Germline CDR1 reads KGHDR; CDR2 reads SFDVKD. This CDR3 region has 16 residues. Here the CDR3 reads CATRPLASDAAYEQYF. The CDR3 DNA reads TGTGCCACCAGACCCCTTGCTAGCGACGCTGCCTACGAGCAGTACTTC.

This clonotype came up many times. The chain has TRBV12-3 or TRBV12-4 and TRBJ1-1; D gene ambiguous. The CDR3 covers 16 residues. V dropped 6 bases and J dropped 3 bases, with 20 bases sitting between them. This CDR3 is CASSKAGRITDTEAFF. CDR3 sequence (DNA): TGTGCCAGCAGCAAGGCCGGGAGGATAACCGACACTGAAGCTTTCTTT.

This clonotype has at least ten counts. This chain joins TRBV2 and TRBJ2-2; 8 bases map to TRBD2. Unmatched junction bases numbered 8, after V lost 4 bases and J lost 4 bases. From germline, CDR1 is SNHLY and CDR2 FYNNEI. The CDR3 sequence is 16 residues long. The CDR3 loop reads CASSAGGGRGTGELFF. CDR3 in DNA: TGTGCCAGCAGTGCGGGGGGGGGGAGAGGCACCGGGGAGCTGTTTTTT.

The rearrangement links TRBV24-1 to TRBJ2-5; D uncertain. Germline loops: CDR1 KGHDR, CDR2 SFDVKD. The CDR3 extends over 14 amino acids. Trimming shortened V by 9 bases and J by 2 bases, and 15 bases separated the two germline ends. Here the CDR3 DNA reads TGTGCCACCCCTCCTAGGACGGCTCAAGAGACCCAGTACTTC. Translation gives CATPPRTAQETQYF.

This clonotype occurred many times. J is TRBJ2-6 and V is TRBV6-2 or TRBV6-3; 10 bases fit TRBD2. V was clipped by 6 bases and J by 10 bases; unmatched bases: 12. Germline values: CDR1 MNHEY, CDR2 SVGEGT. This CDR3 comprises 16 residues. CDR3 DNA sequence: TGTGCCAGCAGCAACCCCGGGACTAGCGATCCGAACGTCCTGACTTTC. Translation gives CASSNPGTSDPNVLTF.

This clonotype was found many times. In nucleotides, the CDR3 is TGTGCCAGCAGCTTAGGTGGCTCTGGGGCCAACGTCCTGACTTTC. This sequence encodes CASSLGGSGANVLTF. The chain uses TRBV7-9 and TRBJ2-6; no firm D call. Germline V lookup: CDR1 SEHNR, CDR2 FQNEAQ (reference sequence). V lost 1 base and J 0 bases, leaving 4 bases between the germline ends. The CDR3 runs to 15 residues.

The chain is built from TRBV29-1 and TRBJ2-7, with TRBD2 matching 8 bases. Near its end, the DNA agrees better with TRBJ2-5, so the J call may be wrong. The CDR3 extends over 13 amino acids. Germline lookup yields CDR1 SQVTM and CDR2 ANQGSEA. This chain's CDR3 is CSLGQRERETQYF. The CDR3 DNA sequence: TGCAGCTTGGGCCAGCGGGAGAGGGAGACCCAGTACTTC.

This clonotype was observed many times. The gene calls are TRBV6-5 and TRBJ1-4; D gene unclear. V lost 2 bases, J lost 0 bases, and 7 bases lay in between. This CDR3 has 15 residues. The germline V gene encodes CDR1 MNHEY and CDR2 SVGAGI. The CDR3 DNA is TGTGCCAGCAGTTACAGCCCGACAACTAATGAAAAACTGTTTTTT. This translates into CASSYSPTTNEKLFF.

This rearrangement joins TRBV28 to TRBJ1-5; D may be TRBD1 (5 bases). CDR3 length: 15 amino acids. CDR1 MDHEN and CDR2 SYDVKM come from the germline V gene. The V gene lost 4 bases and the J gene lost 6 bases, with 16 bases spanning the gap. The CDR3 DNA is TGTGCCAGCAGTTACTCCCCAGGGTCCGGTCAGCCCCAGCATTTT. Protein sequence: CASSYSPGSGQPQHF.

CDR3 sequence (DNA): TGTGCCAGCACCGAGGGGACGGGCTACACCTTC. Its translation is CASTEGTGYTF. The rearrangement uses TRBV2 and TRBJ1-2, with D tentatively TRBD1 (5 bases). The V gene's germline CDR1 is SNHLY and CDR2 FYNNEI. The CDR3 is made up of 11 amino acids. V was cut by 7 bases and J by 8 bases, with 11 bases left in between.